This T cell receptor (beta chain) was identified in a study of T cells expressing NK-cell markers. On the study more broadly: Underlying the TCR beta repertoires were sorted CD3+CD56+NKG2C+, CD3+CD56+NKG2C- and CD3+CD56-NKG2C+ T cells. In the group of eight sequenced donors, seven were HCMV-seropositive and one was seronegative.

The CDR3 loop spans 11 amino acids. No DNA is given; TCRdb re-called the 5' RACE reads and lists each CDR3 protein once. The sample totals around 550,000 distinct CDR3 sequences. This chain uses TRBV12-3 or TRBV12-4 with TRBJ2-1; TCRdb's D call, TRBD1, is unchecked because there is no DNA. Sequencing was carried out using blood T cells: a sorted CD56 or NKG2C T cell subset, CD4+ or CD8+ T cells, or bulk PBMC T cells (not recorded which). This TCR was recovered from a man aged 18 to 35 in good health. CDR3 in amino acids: CASSLGQVGFF.